This T cell receptor (beta chain) comes out of a study of T cell repertoires in cytomegalovirus infection. Study context: TCR beta signatures that were public indicated CMV infection and matching HLA type.

This clonotype was counted many times. Germline values: CDR1 MNHEY, CDR2 SMNVEV (reference sequence). The CDR3 covers 18 residues. With 4 bases removed from V and 0 bases from J, the gap between germline ends came to 18 bases. In TCRdb, the reads were re-called with MiXCR into one record per CDR3 protein. The sample carries hundreds of thousands of distinct CDR3 sequences, roughly 26% recorded once. The chain links TRBV27 to TRBJ1-4, with D hard to call. The clonotype originates from a human donor in good health (CMV status not recorded). Some clones in this sample may be carry-over from other donors' samples. The source material was CD8+ T cells from PBMCs. The CDR3 nucleotides are TGTGCCAGCAGTTGCGAAAGTAGGAGACGTTCAACTAATGAAAAACTGTTTTTT. Translating it yields CASSCESRRRSTNEKLFF.